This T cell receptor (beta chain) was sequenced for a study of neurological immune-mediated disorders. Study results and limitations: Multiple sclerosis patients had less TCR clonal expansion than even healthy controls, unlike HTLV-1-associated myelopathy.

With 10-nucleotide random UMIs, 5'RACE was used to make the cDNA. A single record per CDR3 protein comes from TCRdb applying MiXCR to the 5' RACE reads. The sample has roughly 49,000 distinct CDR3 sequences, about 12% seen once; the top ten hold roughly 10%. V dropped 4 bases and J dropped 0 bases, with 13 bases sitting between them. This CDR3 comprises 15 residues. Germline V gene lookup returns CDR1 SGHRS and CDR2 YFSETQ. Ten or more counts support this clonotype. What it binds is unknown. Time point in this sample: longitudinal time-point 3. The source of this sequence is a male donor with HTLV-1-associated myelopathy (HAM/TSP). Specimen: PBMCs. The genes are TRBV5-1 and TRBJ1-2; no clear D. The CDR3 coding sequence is TGCGCCAGCAGCCCCATGAGTGGTCCTAACTATGGCTACACCTTC. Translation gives CASSPMSGPNYGYTF. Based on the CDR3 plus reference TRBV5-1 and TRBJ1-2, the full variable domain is KAGVTQTPRYLIKTRGQQVTLSCSPISGHRSVSWYQQTPGQGLQFLFEYFSETQRNKGNFPGRFSGRQFSNSRSEMNVSTLELGDSALYLCASSPMSGPNYGYTFGSGTRLTVV.